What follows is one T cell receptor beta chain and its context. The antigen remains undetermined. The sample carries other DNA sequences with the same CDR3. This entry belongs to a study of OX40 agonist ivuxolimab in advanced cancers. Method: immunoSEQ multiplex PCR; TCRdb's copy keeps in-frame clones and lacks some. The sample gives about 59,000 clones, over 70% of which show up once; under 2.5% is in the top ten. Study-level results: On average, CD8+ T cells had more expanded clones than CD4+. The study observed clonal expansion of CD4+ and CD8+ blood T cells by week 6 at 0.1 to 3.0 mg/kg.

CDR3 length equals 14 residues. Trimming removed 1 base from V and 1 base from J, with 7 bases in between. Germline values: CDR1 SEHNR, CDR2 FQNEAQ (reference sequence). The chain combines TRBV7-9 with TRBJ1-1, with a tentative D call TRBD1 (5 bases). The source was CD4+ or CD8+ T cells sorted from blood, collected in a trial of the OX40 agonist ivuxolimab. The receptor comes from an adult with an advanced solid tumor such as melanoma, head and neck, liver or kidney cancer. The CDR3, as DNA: TGTGCCAGCAGCTTAGACGGGGGGAACACTGAAGCTTTCTTT. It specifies CASSLDGGNTEAFF.